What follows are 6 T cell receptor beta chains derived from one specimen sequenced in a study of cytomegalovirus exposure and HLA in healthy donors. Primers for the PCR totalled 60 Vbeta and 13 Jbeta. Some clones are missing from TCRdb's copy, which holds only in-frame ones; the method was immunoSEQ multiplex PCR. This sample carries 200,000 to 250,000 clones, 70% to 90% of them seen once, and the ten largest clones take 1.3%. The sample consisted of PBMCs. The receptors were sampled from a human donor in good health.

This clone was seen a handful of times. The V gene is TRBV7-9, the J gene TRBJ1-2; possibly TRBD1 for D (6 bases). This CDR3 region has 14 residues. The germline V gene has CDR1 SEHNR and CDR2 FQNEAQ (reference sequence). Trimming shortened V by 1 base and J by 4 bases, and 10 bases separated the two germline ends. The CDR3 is CASSLEDSFYGYTF. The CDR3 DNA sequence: TGTGCCAGCAGCTTAGAGGACAGTTTCTATGGCTACACCTTC.

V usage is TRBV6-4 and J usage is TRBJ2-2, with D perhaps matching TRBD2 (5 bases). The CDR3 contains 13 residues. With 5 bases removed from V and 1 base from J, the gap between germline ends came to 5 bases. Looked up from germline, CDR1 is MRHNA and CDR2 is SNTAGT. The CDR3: CASSSGNTGELFF. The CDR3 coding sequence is TGTGCCAGCAGTAGCGGGAACACCGGGGAGCTGTTTTTT.

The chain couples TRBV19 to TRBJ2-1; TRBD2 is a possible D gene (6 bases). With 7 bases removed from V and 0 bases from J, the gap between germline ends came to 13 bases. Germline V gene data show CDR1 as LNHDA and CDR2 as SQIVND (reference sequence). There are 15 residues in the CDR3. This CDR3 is CASTWDLSSYNEQFF. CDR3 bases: TGTGCCAGTACCTGGGACTTGAGCTCCTACAATGAGCAGTTCTTC. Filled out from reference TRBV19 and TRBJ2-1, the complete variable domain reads DGGITQSPKYLFRKEGQNVTLSCEQNLNHDAMYWYRQDPGQGLRLIYYSQIVNDFQKGDIAEGYSVSREKKESFPLTVTSAQKNPTAFYLCASTWDLSSYNEQFFGPGTRLTVL.

The CDR3 DNA reads TGTGCCAGTAGTACGTCGACAGGGGCCTACTCCTACGAGCAGTACTTC. It encodes CASSTSTGAYSYEQYF. The J gene is TRBJ2-7, the V gene TRBV19; 8 positions agree with TRBD1. Germline V gives CDR1 LNHDA, CDR2 SQIVND (reference sequence). V gave up 4 bases and J gave up 0 bases; unmatched junction bases: 8. The CDR3 is 16 residues long.

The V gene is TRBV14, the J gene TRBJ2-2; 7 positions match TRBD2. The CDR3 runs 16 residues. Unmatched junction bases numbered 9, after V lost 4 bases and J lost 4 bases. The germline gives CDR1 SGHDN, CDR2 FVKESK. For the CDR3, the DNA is TGTGCCAGCAGCCGACGGGGGGTAGTCAGCACCGGGGAGCTGTTTTTT. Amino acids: CASSRRGVVSTGELFF.

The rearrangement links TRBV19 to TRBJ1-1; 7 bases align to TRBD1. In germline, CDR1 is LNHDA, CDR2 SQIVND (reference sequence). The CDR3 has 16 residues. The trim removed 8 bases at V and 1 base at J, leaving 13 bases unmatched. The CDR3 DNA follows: TGTGCCAGTTATCCACAGGGGATGAGGGGGAACACTGAAGCTTTCTTT. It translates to CASYPQGMRGNTEAFF.